Here is one T cell receptor (beta chain) with its context. The antigen remains undetermined. These data originate in a study of cytomegalovirus exposure and HLA in healthy donors. Overall study findings and caveats: Researchers catalogued approximately 160 TCR beta chains as cytomegalovirus-associated. The later analysis indicated that the majority of CMV-associated TCR beta chains appeared HLA-restricted. Donors belonging to an Asian-associated ancestry cluster reportedly showed fewer N-insertions in productive TCRs than the roughly 670-donor mean, according to what a later analysis found. Later work found that TCR association rates differed between HLA loci; DRB1 had the most and HLA-C the fewest.

The germline V gene encodes CDR1 SGHTA and CDR2 FQGTGA. The CDR3 loop spans 16 amino acids. V was clipped by 6 bases and J by 0 bases; unmatched bases: 8. PCR amplification relied on 60 Vbeta primers (plus 13 Jbeta primers). Generated by immunoSEQ multiplex PCR, the TCRdb table keeps only in-frame clones and is missing some. The sample lists 100,000 to 150,000 clones; 77% were seen once. The sequenced material came from PBMCs. The origin of this receptor is a woman between 35 and 50 years old in good health and CMV-seropositive. This sequence joins TRBV7-3 and TRBJ2-3; TRBD1 aligns across 8 bases. The CDR3 spells CASRGWTGLSTDTQYF. As DNA, the CDR3 is TGTGCCAGCAGAGGGTGGACAGGGCTTAGCACAGATACGCAGTATTTT. Together with reference TRBV7-3 and TRBJ2-3, the CDR3 gives the full variable domain: GAGVSQTPSNKVTEKGKYVELRCDPISGHTALYWYRQSLGQGPEFLIYFQGTGAADDSGLPNDRFFAVRPEGSVSTLKIQRTERGDSAVYLCASRGWTGLSTDTQYFGPGTRLTVL.